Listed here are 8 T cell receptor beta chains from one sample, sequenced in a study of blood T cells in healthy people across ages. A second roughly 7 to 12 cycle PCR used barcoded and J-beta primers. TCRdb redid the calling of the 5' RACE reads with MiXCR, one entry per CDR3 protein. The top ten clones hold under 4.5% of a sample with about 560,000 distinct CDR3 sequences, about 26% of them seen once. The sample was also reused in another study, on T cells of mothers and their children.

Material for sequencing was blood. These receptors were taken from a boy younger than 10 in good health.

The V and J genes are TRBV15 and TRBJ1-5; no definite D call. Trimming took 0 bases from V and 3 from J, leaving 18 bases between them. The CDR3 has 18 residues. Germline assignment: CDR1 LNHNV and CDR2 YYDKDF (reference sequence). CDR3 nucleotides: TGTGCCACCAGCAGAGATAGCCCGGGTTTCTTTGCCAATCAGCCCCAGCATTTT. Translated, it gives CATSRDSPGFFANQPQHF.

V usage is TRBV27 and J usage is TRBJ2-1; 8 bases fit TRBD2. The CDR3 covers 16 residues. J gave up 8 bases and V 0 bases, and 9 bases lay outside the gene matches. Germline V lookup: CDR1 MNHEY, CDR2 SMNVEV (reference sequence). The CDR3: CASSLSLVAGLDEQFF. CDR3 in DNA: TGTGCCAGCAGTTTATCGTTAGTAGCGGGGTTGGATGAGCAGTTCTTC.

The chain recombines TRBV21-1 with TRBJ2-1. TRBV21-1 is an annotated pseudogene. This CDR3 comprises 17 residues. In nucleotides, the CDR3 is TGTGCCAGCAGCAACGCCCGGACTAGCAACTCCTACAATGAGCAGTTCTTC. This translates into CASSNARTSNSYNEQFF.

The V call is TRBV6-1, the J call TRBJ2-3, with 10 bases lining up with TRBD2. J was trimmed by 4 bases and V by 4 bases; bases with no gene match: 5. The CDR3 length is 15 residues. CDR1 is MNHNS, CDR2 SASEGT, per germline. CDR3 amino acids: CASSGASGGPDTQYF. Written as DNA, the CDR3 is TGTGCCAGCAGTGGAGCTAGCGGGGGACCAGATACGCAGTATTTT.

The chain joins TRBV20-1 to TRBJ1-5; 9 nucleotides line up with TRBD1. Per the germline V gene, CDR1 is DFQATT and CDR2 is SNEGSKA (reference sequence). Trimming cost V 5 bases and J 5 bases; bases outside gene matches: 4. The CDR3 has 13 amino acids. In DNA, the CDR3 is TGCAGTGCTCGGACAGGGGAAGATCAGCCCCAGCATTTT. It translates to CSARTGEDQPQHF.

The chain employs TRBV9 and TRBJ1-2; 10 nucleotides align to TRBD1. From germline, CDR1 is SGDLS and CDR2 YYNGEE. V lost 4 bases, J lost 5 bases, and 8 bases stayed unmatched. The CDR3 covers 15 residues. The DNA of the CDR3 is TGTGCCAGCAGCCCCCAGACAGGGGGCAAATATGGCTACACCTTC. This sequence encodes CASSPQTGGKYGYTF.

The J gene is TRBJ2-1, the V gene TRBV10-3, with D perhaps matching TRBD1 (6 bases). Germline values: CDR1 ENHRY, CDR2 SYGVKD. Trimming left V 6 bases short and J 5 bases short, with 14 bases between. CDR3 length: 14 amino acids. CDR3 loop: CAIRTGTSDNEQFF. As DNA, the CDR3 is TGTGCCATCAGGACCGGGACAAGTGACAATGAGCAGTTCTTC.

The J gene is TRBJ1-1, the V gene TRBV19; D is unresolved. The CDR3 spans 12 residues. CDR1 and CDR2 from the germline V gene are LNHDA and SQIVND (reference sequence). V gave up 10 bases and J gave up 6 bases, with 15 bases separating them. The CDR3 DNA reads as TGTGCCACTCACGGGGAACGGGCTGAAGCTTTCTTT. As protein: CATHGERAEAFF.